A selection of T cell receptor beta chains follows, all from one sample in a study of tumor-infiltrating lymphocytes in primary liver carcinoma. TCRdb called the multiplex PCR reads again in MiXCR, with one record for every CDR3 protein. The sample yields roughly 32,000 distinct CDR3 sequences, about 79% seen once. The sequencing input was liver tumor tissue from sampling region 5. These receptors all come from a middle-aged man with primary liver carcinoma and hepatitis B virus infection. The CDR3 runs from the conserved cysteine through the conserved F or W. The D gene is left open where the match is weak. Size tells how often a clone was seen (once, few, many) or the class of an expanded clone, and some rows leave it out.

clone size,J gene,V gene,D gene,CDR3 DNA,CDR3 protein
NA,TRBJ2-2,TRBV21-1,NA,TGTGCCAGCGGCAAAGACGCTAGCGGGATCACCGGGGAGCTATTTTTT,CASGKDASGITGELFF
NA,TRBJ2-5,TRBV12-3/TRBV12-4,TRBD1,TGTGCCAACAGTAGTTCGACAGGGATACAAGAGACCCAGTACTTC,CANSSSTGIQETQYF
NA,TRBJ1-5,TRBV12-3/TRBV12-4,NA,TGTGCCAGCAGTAGGAGAGGGGGCAATCAGCCCCAGCATTTT,CASSRRGGNQPQHF
many,TRBJ2-7,TRBV5-1,NA,TGCGCCAGCAGCATCAGGGATTACGAGCAGTACTTC,CASSIRDYEQYF
many,TRBJ2-1,TRBV6-2/TRBV6-3,TRBD1,TGTGCCAGCAGGTCCGGACAGGGGGCAAGGGGTGAGCAGTTCTTC,CASRSGQGARGEQFF
NA,TRBJ1-2,TRBV4-1,NA,TGCGTCAGCAGCCAAGGGGTCAGGAGCTATGGCTACACCTTC,CVSSQGVRSYGYTF
NA,TRBJ2-3,TRBV12-3/TRBV12-4,NA,TGTGCCAGCAATCATTGCGGGGACAGTTTAGTTACAGATACGCAGTATTTT,CASNHCGDSLVTDTQYF
NA,TRBJ2-3,TRBV11-2,NA,TGTGCTAGCAGCCCCGAATACCAAAGCACAGATGCGCAGTATTTT,CASSPEYQSTDAQYF
medium-sized,TRBJ1-2,TRBV4-2,NA,TGTGCCAGCAGCCAAGATATGGGCAGGGGTGGTGGCTACACCTTC,CASSQDMGRGGGYTF
NA,TRBJ2-7,TRBV28,TRBD1,TGTGCCATCATTCGGACAGGGGGCTCCCACGAGCAGTACTTC,CAIIRTGGSHEQYF
NA,TRBJ2-7,TRBV12-3/TRBV12-4,NA,TGTGCTGGCAGTTCTTCTTACGATCAGTACTTC,CAGSSSYDQYF
NA,TRBJ1-6,TRBV24-1,TRBD1,TGTGCCACCTGTGATGCTAGACAGGGTAGTTCACCCCTCCACTTT,CATCDARQGSSPLHF
NA,TRBJ1-2,TRBV7-9,NA,TGTGGCAGCAGCCCCGAGGGCAGGCTGTCCCAGTATGTCTATACCTTC,CGSSPEGRLSQYVYTF
NA,TRBJ2-1,TRBV29-1,TRBD2,TGCAGCGTTGCGGCCAGCGGGATGTGCAATGAGCAGTCCTTC,CSVAASGMCNEQSF
NA,TRBJ2-2,TRBV6-6,TRBD2,TGTGCCAGCAGTTACTCGATTTCTGAACTAGCGAACACAGGGGAGCTGTTTTTT,CASSYSISELANTGELFF
NA,TRBJ2-1,TRBV10-1,NA,TGCCCCAGCAGTGATAACGGGAGATCAAATGAGCATTTCTTC,CPSSDNGRSNEHFF
NA,TRBJ2-1,TRBV20-1,NA,TGCAGTGCTAGAGTTGCGACGCAAGAGCAGTTCTTC,CSARVATQEQFF